This passage covers 29 T cell receptor beta chains from one sample sequenced in a study of shared clonotypes between healthy human individuals (dated by TCRdb to the early 2020s). Library preparation employed the immunoSEQ multiplex PCR assay. The table was pulled from immuneACCESS by TCRdb, which kept in-frame rearrangements only. Such tables lose some clones; where checked, under half of the loss comes from unresolved V genes, and the rest has no known cause. The sample table holds around 700,000 clones, of which approximately 79% were seen once. The ten largest account for less than 2% of the sample. The material sequenced was memory CD4+ T cells sorted from blood. The sample's cell subset or site label, in plain terms: CD45RA-negative fraction. Every receptor here comes from a young woman in good health.

The chain employs TRBV28 and TRBJ2-7, with D tentatively TRBD2 (5 bases). The CDR3 is made up of 14 amino acids. The ends were cut back, 6 bases at V and 0 bases at J, with 12 bases in the middle. CDR1 MDHEN and CDR2 SYDVKM come from the germline V gene. DNA of the CDR3: TGTGCCAGCAGCCCAGGACTGTACTCCTACGAGCAGTACTTC. Its protein product is CASSPGLYSYEQYF.

The rearrangement uses TRBV5-6 and TRBJ1-4; tentative D call: TRBD1 (5 bases). This CDR3 region has 12 residues. Trimming removed 3 bases from V and 11 bases from J, with 11 bases in between. The V gene's germline CDR1 is SGHDT and CDR2 YYEEEE. CDR3: CASSSEGDKLFF. CDR3 sequence (DNA): TGTGCCAGCAGCTCCGAAGGGGACAAACTGTTTTTT.

The chain carries TRBV29-1 and TRBJ2-5, with unresolved D. In germline, CDR1 is SQVTM, CDR2 ANQGSEA. The CDR3 runs 14 residues. V shed 7 bases and J shed 2 bases, with 17 bases lying between them. CDR3 sequence: CSGGIGGTQETQYF. The CDR3 DNA follows: TGCAGCGGGGGTATAGGCGGAACTCAAGAGACCCAGTACTTC.

This clone was observed a few times. The chain joins TRBV19 to TRBJ2-5, with D possibly TRBD2 on 5 matching bases. Germline CDR1 LNHDA, CDR2 SQIVND (reference sequence). This CDR3 spans 12 amino acids. V was shortened by 7 bases and J by 4 bases, with 10 bases between the two germline ends. This chain's CDR3 is CASTAAGETQYF. CDR3 nucleotide sequence: TGTGCCAGTACCGCGGCGGGAGAGACCCAGTACTTC.

The chain has TRBV5-1 and TRBJ1-4; D may be TRBD1 (6 bases). CDR1 SGHRS and CDR2 YFSETQ come from the germline V gene. There are 15 residues in the CDR3. The germline V and J ends were trimmed by 0 bases and 5 bases, with 11 bases remaining between them. CDR3 region: CASSLVPGANEKLFF. DNA for the CDR3: TGCGCCAGCAGCTTGGTTCCAGGGGCCAATGAAAAACTGTTTTTT.

The chain carries TRBV16 and TRBJ2-1, with a possible D match to TRBD1 (5 bases). The ends were cut back, 4 bases at V and 4 bases at J, with 11 bases in the middle. Per germline, CDR1 KGHSY and CDR2 FQNENV. CDR3 length equals 14 residues. The CDR3 DNA sequence: TGTGCCAGCAGCCCCACGCAGGGATACAATGAGCAGTTCTTC. Amino acid sequence: CASSPTQGYNEQFF. The full variable domain, completed using reference TRBV16 and TRBJ2-1, is GEEVAQTPKHLVRGEGQKAKLYCAPIKGHSYVFWYQQVLKNEFKFLISFQNENVFDETGMPKERFSAKCLPNSPCSLEIQATKLEDSAVYFCASSPTQGYNEQFFGPGTRLTVL.

V usage is TRBV27 and J usage is TRBJ2-3; D gene unclear. This CDR3 comprises 12 residues. The germline gives CDR1 MNHEY, CDR2 SMNVEV (reference sequence). V lost 5 bases to trimming and J lost 6 bases, with 9 bases between them. The CDR3 reads CASSPPGDTQYF. The CDR3 nucleotides are TGTGCCAGCAGTCCCCCGGGCGATACGCAGTATTTT.

CDR3 nucleotides: TGTGCCAGCAGTTACTATGGTAGGGTGAACACTGAAGCTTTCTTT. Amino acids: CASSYYGRVNTEAFF. The V call is TRBV6-5, the J call TRBJ1-1; D is uncertain. Germline CDR1 reads MNHEY; CDR2 reads SVGAGI. V gave up 1 base and J gave up 0 bases, with 9 bases separating them. The CDR3 contains 15 residues.

The chain joins TRBV6-5 to TRBJ2-5, with D perhaps TRBD1 or TRBD2 (5 bases each). Germline lookup yields CDR1 MNHEY and CDR2 SVGAGI. The CDR3 has 16 residues. V gave up 4 bases and J gave up 5 bases, with 20 bases separating them. CDR3 sequence: CASSLLGGVGLETQYF. The CDR3 bases are TGTGCCAGCAGTTTACTTGGGGGAGTGGGATTGGAGACCCAGTACTTC.

The chain links TRBV28 to TRBJ1-2, with D perhaps TRBD1 (6 bases). CDR3 length: 14 amino acids. Trimming took off 5 bases at V and 4 bases at J, with 14 bases between the two ends. Germline V lookup: CDR1 MDHEN, CDR2 SYDVKM. In nucleotides, the CDR3 is TGTGCCAGCAGTCCCACCCTAGGGGGCTATGGCTACACCTTC. Protein sequence: CASSPTLGGYGYTF.

This clone was picked up a small number of times. CDR3 sequence: CASSLVGGFDEQFF. CDR3 DNA: TGCGCCAGCAGCTTGGTTGGGGGATTCGATGAGCAGTTCTTC. The V call is TRBV5-1, the J call TRBJ2-1, with D possibly being TRBD1 or TRBD2 (5 bases each). V lost 0 bases and J 8 bases, leaving 12 bases between the germline ends. From germline, CDR1 is SGHRS and CDR2 YFSETQ. The CDR3 covers 14 residues.

This chain links TRBV18 with TRBJ1-5, with TRBD1 matching 9 bases. The J segment lost 6 bases and the V segment lost 5 bases, leaving 8 bases of the junction unmatched. The CDR3 is made up of 15 amino acids. Germline V gene sequence: CDR1 KGHSH, CDR2 LQKENI. Here the CDR3 DNA reads TGTGCCAGCTCATTTGAGACAGGGGGAGGTCAGCCCCAGCATTTT. Translated: CASSFETGGGQPQHF.

This clone was found a few times. The same CDR3 arises from other DNA sequences in this sample as well. The rearrangement uses TRBV6-5 and TRBJ2-1; D not certain. The CDR3 has 15 residues. Germline CDR1 reads MNHEY; CDR2 reads SVGAGI. Trimming removed 6 bases from V and 1 base from J, with 13 bases in between. The CDR3 loop is CASSPPGRSYNEQFF. In nucleotides, the CDR3 is TGTGCCAGCAGCCCCCCCGGACGATCCTACAATGAGCAGTTCTTC.

Many counts were recorded for this clone. Distinct nucleotide sequences in the sample also encode this CDR3. The rearrangement uses TRBV4-1 and TRBJ2-5, with 8 bases matching TRBD2. The CDR3 covers 15 residues. Germline V gene sequence: CDR1 MGHRA, CDR2 YSYEKL. V shed 1 base, J shed 4 bases, and the junction held 5 bases outside the gene matches. This chain's CDR3 is CASSQGPGGTETQYF. The CDR3, as DNA: TGCGCCAGCAGCCAAGGCCCGGGAGGGACAGAGACCCAGTACTTC.

J is TRBJ2-1 and V is TRBV15; TRBD2 matches at 9 bases. The CDR3 covers 18 residues. Germline-derived CDR1 and CDR2 are LNHNV and YYDKDF (reference sequence). With V trimmed by 0 bases and J by 3 bases, 9 bases remained unmatched. CDR3 amino acids: CATSRDGGSGSLYNEQFF. Here the CDR3 DNA reads TGTGCCACCAGCAGAGATGGTGGTAGCGGGAGCCTCTACAATGAGCAGTTCTTC.

This chain uses TRBV28 with TRBJ2-5; D uncertain. V gave up 6 bases and J gave up 5 bases, with 19 bases separating them. Germline V gives CDR1 MDHEN, CDR2 SYDVKM. There are 15 residues in the CDR3. The CDR3 here is CASSDNTHIQETQYF. CDR3 nucleotide sequence: TGTGCCAGCAGCGATAACACCCACATCCAGGAGACCCAGTACTTC.

This clone is a singleton in its sample. The chain is built from TRBV2 and TRBJ1-2; no definite D call. The CDR3 is 13 amino acids. In germline, CDR1 is SNHLY, CDR2 FYNNEI. Trimming cost V 3 bases and J 3 bases, with 8 bases left between them. The CDR3 DNA reads TGTGCCAGCAGTGAGAGGAAAGACTATGGCTACACCTTC. Amino acid sequence: CASSERKDYGYTF.

The V and J genes are TRBV5-6 and TRBJ2-7; D is ambiguous. Germline lookup yields CDR1 SGHDT and CDR2 YYEEEE. This CDR3 has 14 amino acids. V was clipped by 1 base and J by 1 base, with 9 bases between them. CDR3 amino acids: CASSLRWESYEQYF. CDR3 DNA sequence: TGTGCCAGCAGCTTGCGTTGGGAATCCTACGAGCAGTACTTC.

Here the CDR3 DNA reads TGTGCCAGCAGCCCCTACAGGGGGACCTTGGATACGCAGTATTTT. As protein: CASSPYRGTLDTQYF. The chain uses TRBV6-5 and TRBJ2-3; TRBD1 matches at 8 bases. V lost 6 bases to trimming and J lost 6 bases; unmatched junction nucleotides: 11. Germline loops: CDR1 MNHEY, CDR2 SVGAGI. The CDR3 has 15 amino acids.

This sequence joins TRBV5-1 and TRBJ1-5; 7 positions match TRBD1. The germline gives CDR1 SGHRS, CDR2 YFSETQ. The CDR3 consists of 18 residues. V was pared by 0 bases and J by 7 bases, with 16 bases of the junction left unmatched. CDR3 DNA: TGCGCCAGCAGCTTGGGGGACAGTGGGTTTCTTCTGGGACAGCCCCAGCATTTT. This codes for CASSLGDSGFLLGQPQHF.

This clone was seen only a few times. The V gene is TRBV11-1, the J gene TRBJ2-1; TRBD2 agrees at 13 bases. The CDR3 is 16 residues long. J gave up 6 bases and V 5 bases, and 7 bases lay outside the gene matches. Germline loops: CDR1 SGHAT, CDR2 FQDESV (reference sequence). CDR3 nucleotides: TGTGCCAGCAGCAACGCCTGGACTAGCGGGAGCAATGAGCAGTTCTTC. Its translation: CASSNAWTSGSNEQFF.

This chain uses TRBV5-1 with TRBJ2-5; 11 bases are shared with TRBD2. The germline V gene encodes CDR1 SGHRS and CDR2 YFSETQ. The CDR3 consists of 17 residues. Trimming cost V 0 bases and J 5 bases; bases outside gene matches: 9. CDR3: CASSLGLAGTSRETQYF. CDR3 coding DNA: TGCGCCAGCAGCTTGGGACTAGCGGGAACATCCCGGGAGACCCAGTACTTC.

Comment on this clone: The same CDR3 also results from other DNA sequences found in this sample. V and J are TRBV2 and TRBJ1-2; D is possibly TRBD1 (6 bases). This CDR3 has 14 residues. Trimming pared 3 bases from V and 0 bases from J, leaving 8 bases between. CDR1 is SNHLY and CDR2 is FYNNEI in the germline V gene. The CDR3 sequence: CASSERGTNYGYTF. The DNA of the CDR3 is TGTGCCAGCAGTGAGAGGGGGACTAACTATGGCTACACCTTC.

The rearrangement links TRBV7-6 to TRBJ2-7; D is possibly TRBD2 (5 bases). Germline loops: CDR1 SGHVS, CDR2 FNYEAQ. V was clipped by 5 bases and J by 2 bases, with 10 bases between them. The CDR3 consists of 13 residues. The DNA of the CDR3 is TGTGCCAGCAGCCCGCCGGGAACCTACGAGCAGTACTTC. Translation: CASSPPGTYEQYF.

There are many counts of this clone. The chain uses TRBV19 and TRBJ2-1; 8 nucleotides line up with TRBD1. This CDR3 is built from 15 residues. With 3 bases clipped from V and 2 bases from J, the junction kept 3 bases outside the gene matches. In germline, CDR1 is LNHDA, CDR2 SQIVND (reference sequence). The CDR3 nucleotides are TGTGCCAGTAGTATGAACAGGGGGGCCTACAATGAGCAGTTCTTC. Translated: CASSMNRGAYNEQFF.

This clone has more than one count but fewer than ten. This sequence joins TRBV4-2 and TRBJ2-7, with D perhaps TRBD1 (7 bases). V dropped 4 bases and J dropped 2 bases, with 18 bases sitting between them. The V gene's germline CDR1 is LGHNA and CDR2 YNFKEQ. The CDR3 is made up of 16 amino acids. The CDR3 protein is CASSLSRQGGAYEQYF. The CDR3 DNA follows: TGTGCCAGCAGCCTCTCTAGGCAGGGGGGCGCCTACGAGCAGTACTTC.

About this clone: Given a far larger clone just one base away, this is likely a sequencing read error. The chain uses TRBV6-6 and TRBJ1-2, with no clear D. V lost 6 bases and J 3 bases, leaving 11 bases between the germline ends. The germline V gene has CDR1 MNHNY and CDR2 SVGAGI (reference sequence). The CDR3 has 13 residues. Here the CDR3 DNA reads TGTGCCAGCAGCCCGACAAGGGACTATGGCTACACCTTC. This codes for CASSPTRDYGYTF.

This clone was detected ten times or more. This sequence joins TRBV6-6 and TRBJ2-1; possibly TRBD1 for D (5 bases). The germline CDR1 and CDR2 sequences are MNHNY and SVGAGI (reference sequence). The CDR3 length is 13 residues. The V gene lost 5 bases and the J gene lost 9 bases, with 14 bases spanning the gap. CDR3 loop: CASSTQAGVEQFF. For the CDR3, the DNA is TGTGCCAGCAGTACACAGGCTGGGGTTGAGCAGTTCTTC.

The J gene is TRBJ2-7, the V gene TRBV28, with D possibly being TRBD1 (5 bases). Germline CDR1 and CDR2: MDHEN and SYDVKM. This CDR3 region has 14 residues. The germline V and J ends were trimmed by 5 bases and 2 bases, with 13 bases remaining between them. The CDR3 coding sequence is TGTGCCAGCAGTCTACAAAGGGGTACCTACGAGCAGTACTTC. Amino acids: CASSLQRGTYEQYF.